This T cell receptor beta chain stems from a study of T cells after posttransplantation cyclophosphamide. Study-wide results and caveats: Skin or GI-infiltrating T cells shared few TRB sequences with blood. Later blood repertoires were often dominated by clones from the donor CD8+ memory compartment.

Germline assignment: CDR1 MGHDK and CDR2 SYGVNS. The CDR3 has 13 residues. With 8 bases removed from V and 7 bases from J, the gap between germline ends came to 14 bases. Only in-frame clones appear in the TCRdb table, and some are missing; sequencing was by immunoSEQ multiplex PCR. The sample gives 1,900 or so clones, almost 80% of which show up once; under 20% is in the top ten. Comments on this clone: As yet, its antigen is unknown.

Treatment was busulfan-fludarabine conditioning, a marrow graft, and cyclophosphamide on days +3 and +4. The source material was PBMCs, sampled less than 320 days after allogeneic stem cell transplant with posttransplant cyclophosphamide. The TCR was taken from a young adult male patient who received an allogeneic stem cell transplant from a related donor, was CMV-positive, and had acute GVHD only. Some of the T cells might come from the graft donor. V and J are TRBV25-1 and TRBJ1-4; the D is unclear. The CDR3 spells CASQYRSGEKLFF. The DNA for the CDR3 is TGTGCCAGCCAGTACCGATCGGGTGAAAAACTGTTTTTT.